These T cell receptor beta chains were read from a single sample in a study of T cells in localized non-small cell lung cancer. Clones were read by immunoSEQ multiplex PCR, and TCRdb kept only the in-frame ones, dropping some. Here the sample spans under 2,000 clones, roughly a quarter being singletons. The specimen was lung tumor tissue, collected before any cancer treatment. These receptor sequences come from a woman aged 35-70 years with stage I lung adenocarcinoma. Each CDR3 is given with its conserved first and last residue. A D gene is named only where the DNA matches it firmly. Clone size is given for some rows only: seen once, a few or many times, or a class if the clone is expanded.

D	J	V	size	DNA	CDR3
.	TRBJ1-6	TRBV11-3	few	TGTGCCAGCAGCTTGAAGACCGGGGGGTCACCCCTCCACTTT	CASSLKTGGSPLHF
TRBD2	TRBJ2-7	TRBV6-8	medium-sized	TGTGCCAGCAGAGCTAGCGGGGGGCTCTACGAGCAGTACTTC	CASRASGGLYEQYF
TRBD2	TRBJ2-7	TRBV2	.	TGTGCCAGCAGCCGACTAGCGTCATCCTACGAGCAGTACTTC	CASSRLASSYEQYF
.	TRBJ1-2	TRBV25-1	few	TGTGCCAGCAGTGAGAGGGCGGGGTATGGCTACACCTTC	CASSERAGYGYTF
.	TRBJ2-2	TRBV9	few	TGTGCCAGCAGCGTAGACGGAACCGGGGAGCTGTTTTTT	CASSVDGTGELFF
.	TRBJ2-7	TRBV25-1	.	TGTGCCAGCAGTGAAGGTAATCCGACCTACGAGCAGTACTTC	CASSEGNPTYEQYF
.	TRBJ1-3	TRBV11-3	.	TGTGCCAGCAGCTTAGGACGGTTAGGAAACACCATATATTTT	CASSLGRLGNTIYF
.	TRBJ1-1	TRBV18	.	TGTGCCAGCTCACCTGAGATGAACACTGAAGCTTTCTTT	CASSPEMNTEAFF
TRBD2	TRBJ2-7	TRBV6-8	medium-sized	TGTGCCAGTGGACTAGCGCACTCCTACGAGCAGTACTTC	CASGLAHSYEQYF
TRBD2	TRBJ2-2	TRBV11-3	medium-sized	TGTGCCAGCAGCGGACTAGCGGGGTACACCGGGGAGCTGTTTTTT	CASSGLAGYTGELFF
.	TRBJ2-1	TRBV27	.	TGTGCCAGCGCCAGCCACTCCTACAATGAGCAGTTCTTC	CASASHSYNEQFF
TRBD1	TRBJ2-1	TRBV27	.	TGTGCCAGCAGTCTGACAGGGGTCGATGAGCAGTTCTTC	CASSLTGVDEQFF
.	TRBJ1-3	TRBV30	.	TGTGCCTGGAGTGTGTGGGGGACTGGAAACACCATATATTTT	CAWSVWGTGNTIYF
.	TRBJ1-4	TRBV6-9	few	TGTGCCAGCAGTTACGGGGGAAAACTGTTTTTT	CASSYGGKLFF
.	TRBJ1-3	TRBV7-5	.	TGTGCCAGCAGTTTAGGTGGGCTCTCGGGGACTGGAAACACCATATATTTT	CASSLGGLSGTGNTIYF
.	TRBJ2-2	TRBV6-8	.	TGTGCCAGCAGCCGCCCTAGCGCGGGCGGGGAGCTGTTTTTT	CASSRPSAGGELFF
TRBD1	TRBJ2-1	TRBV6-8	.	TGTGCCAGCAGTTCTCTACTCCCGGGACAGGGGGTTAACAATGAGCAGTTCTTC	CASSSLLPGQGVNNEQFF
.	TRBJ2-5	TRBV11-3	few	TGTGCCAGCAGCTTGGACCTGGGGGCCGGAGAAGAGACCCAGTACTTC	CASSLDLGAGEETQYF
.	TRBJ1-5	TRBV19	.	TGTGCCAGTAGTTTTGTGGGTCAGCCCCAGCATTTT	CASSFVGQPQHF
.	TRBJ1-1	TRBV19	once	TGTGCCAGTAGTCCAGGGACGCCGAACACTGAAGCTTTCTTT	CASSPGTPNTEAFF
.	TRBJ2-2	TRBV30	.	TGTGCCTGGAGTGTACGGCTAGCCGGAACCGGGGAGCTGTTTTTT	CAWSVRLAGTGELFF
.	TRBJ2-7	TRBV18	few	TGTGCCAGCTCACTTAACGAGGCCTACGAGCAGTACTTC	CASSLNEAYEQYF
TRBD1	TRBJ1-4	TRBV9	.	TGTGCCAGCAGCGCCCATGGGGACAGCACTAATGAAAAACTGTTTTTT	CASSAHGDSTNEKLFF
TRBD1	TRBJ2-1	TRBV11-3	.	TGTGCCAGCAGCTCAGACAGGGCGTGGAGTGGTGAGCAGTTCTTC	CASSSDRAWSGEQFF
.	TRBJ2-6	TRBV15	few	TGTGCCACCAGCAGAGGTTTCGGTTCTGGGGCCAACGTCCTGACTTTC	CATSRGFGSGANVLTF
.	TRBJ2-7	TRBV15	.	TGTGCCACCAGCAGGGAACCTCTACAGGGCCGGAGCTCCTACGAGCAGTACTTC	CATSREPLQGRSSYEQYF
.	TRBJ2-1	TRBV5-1	.	TGCGCCAGCAGCAACCTCAGAAGCGGAACCTACAATGAGCAGTTCTTC	CASSNLRSGTYNEQFF
TRBD2	TRBJ2-5	TRBV30	.	TGTGCCTGGAGTGTCGGAGCGGGGATACAAGAGACCCAGTACTTC	CAWSVGAGIQETQYF
TRBD1	TRBJ2-3	TRBV11-3	many	TGTGCCAGCAGCTTAGAGGACAGGGGGCTTGATACGCAGTATTTT	CASSLEDRGLDTQYF
.	TRBJ1-2	TRBV18	medium-sized	TGTGCCAGCTCACCACAGGGTTTAAACTATGGCTACACCTTC	CASSPQGLNYGYTF
.	TRBJ1-1	TRBV19	.	TGTGCCAGTAGTTCCCCCCTGATTAACACTGAAGCTTTCTTT	CASSSPLINTEAFF
.	TRBJ1-4	TRBV11-3	.	TGTGCCAGCAGCCTCTTGACCGGGTCGACTAATGAAAAACTGTTTTTT	CASSLLTGSTNEKLFF
TRBD1	TRBJ1-5	TRBV25-1	.	TGTGCCAGCAGTCCCCACGCGGGACAGGGAAGCAATCAGCCCCAGCATTTT	CASSPHAGQGSNQPQHF
TRBD2	TRBJ2-1	TRBV18	few	TGTGCCAGCTCACCACCGGGGCTAGCGGGAGGGGATGAGCAGTTCTTC	CASSPPGLAGGDEQFF
TRBD1	TRBJ1-3	TRBV5-1	.	TGCGCCAGCAGCTTGGGACAGGGCACCGGAAACACCATATATTTT	CASSLGQGTGNTIYF
TRBD2	TRBJ2-2	TRBV6-8	few	TGTGCCAGCAGGCTCGGACTAGCGGGGGGGCAGGACCGGGGAGCTGTTTTT	CASRLGLAGGQDRGAVF
.	TRBJ2-7	TRBV11-3	few	TGTGCCAGCAGCTCAGGACCTTTGGGTGACGAGCAGTACTTC	CASSSGPLGDEQYF
.	TRBJ2-1	TRBV4-1	few	TGCGCCAGCAGCCAAGATGGTCAGGGGCTCAGGGAGCAGTTCTTC	CASSQDGQGLREQFF
TRBD1	TRBJ1-1	TRBV6-8	medium-sized	TGTGCCAGCAGTTCCCAGGGGGCGCTCACTGAAGCTTTCTTT	CASSSQGALTEAFF
.	TRBJ2-7	TRBV5-1	.	TGCGCCAGCAGCCAAGGCGAGGACGACTACTACGAGCAGTACTTC	CASSQGEDDYYEQYF
.	TRBJ1-1	TRBV9	few	TGTGCCAGCAGCGTAGGCGAGACGGTCAACCCTGAAGCTTTCTTT	CASSVGETVNPEAFF
.	TRBJ2-1	TRBV6-8	.	TGTGCCAGCAGCCAGACAGAGAGCTCCTACAATGAGCAGTTCTTC	CASSQTESSYNEQFF
TRBD2	TRBJ2-5	TRBV11-3	.	TGTGCCAGCAGCACGCTGACTAGCGCGGAGACCCAGTACTTC	CASSTLTSAETQYF
.	TRBJ1-4	TRBV9	few	TGTGCCAGCAGCGTAGGAAGCAGGGGCGGTCCTAATGAAAAACTGTTTTTT	CASSVGSRGGPNEKLFF
.	TRBJ1-1	TRBV11-3	medium-sized	TGTGCCAGCAGCTTAGGGGGGGTGGAGGACACTGAAGCTTTCTTT	CASSLGGVEDTEAFF